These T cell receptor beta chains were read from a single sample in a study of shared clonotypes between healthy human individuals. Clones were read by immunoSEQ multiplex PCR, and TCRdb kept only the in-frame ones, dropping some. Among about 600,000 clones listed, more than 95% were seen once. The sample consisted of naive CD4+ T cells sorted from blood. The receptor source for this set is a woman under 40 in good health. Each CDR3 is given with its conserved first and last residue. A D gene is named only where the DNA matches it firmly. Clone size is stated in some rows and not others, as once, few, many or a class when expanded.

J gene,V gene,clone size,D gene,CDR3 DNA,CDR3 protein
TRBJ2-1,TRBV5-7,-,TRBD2,TGTGCCAGCAGCTTGTTTAGCGGGCCTACCTACAATGAGCAGTTCTTC,CASSLFSGPTYNEQFF
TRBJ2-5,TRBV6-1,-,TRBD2,TGTGCCAGCAGTGTTGGGACTAGCGGGACCGAGACCCAGTACTTC,CASSVGTSGTETQYF
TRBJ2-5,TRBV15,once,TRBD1,TGTGCCACCAGCAGAGATATTCAGGGGGCGCATGAGACCCAGTACTTC,CATSRDIQGAHETQYF
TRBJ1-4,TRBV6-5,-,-,TGTGCCAGCAAGGGTACAACTAATGAAAAACTGTTTTTT,CASKGTTNEKLFF
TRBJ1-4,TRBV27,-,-,TGTGCCAGCAGTTTATTGGGTCAGCGGGGGGAAAAACTGTTTTTT,CASSLLGQRGEKLFF
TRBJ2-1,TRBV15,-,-,TGTGCCACCAGCAGAGAGGGGGGCACTCCAATAGAGCAGTTCTTC,CATSREGGTPIEQFF
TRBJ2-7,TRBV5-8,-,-,TGTGCCAGCAGCTTAGGGAGACACTACGAGCAGTACTTC,CASSLGRHYEQYF
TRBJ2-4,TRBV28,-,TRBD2,TGTGCCAGCAGTAGACCCGGGACTAGCGGAAACATTCAGTACTTC,CASSRPGTSGNIQYF
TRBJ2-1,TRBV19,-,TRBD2,TGTGCCAGTAGTATTCGGACTAGCGGATCCTCCTACAATGAGCAGTTCTTC,CASSIRTSGSSYNEQFF
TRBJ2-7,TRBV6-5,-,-,TGTGCCATTCAAACATCAGGGCACGAGCAGTACTTC,CAIQTSGHEQYF
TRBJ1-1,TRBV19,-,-,TGTGCCAGTACCCGCTATAAGAACACTGAAGCTTTCTTT,CASTRYKNTEAFF
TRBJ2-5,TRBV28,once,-,TGTGCCAGCAGTTTAGTGACTAGAAGCTCGGGGACCCAGTACTTC,CASSLVTRSSGTQYF
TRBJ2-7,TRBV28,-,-,TGTGCCAGCGGCCCGGGCGGACTTTCCTACGAGCAGTACTTC,CASGPGGLSYEQYF
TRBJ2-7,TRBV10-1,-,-,TGCGCCAGCAGGGCCGTAATCATCTTGTACGAGCAGTACTTC,CASRAVIILYEQYF
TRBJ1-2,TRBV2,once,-,TGTGCCAGCAGTTATCAAGGCGGCTACACCTTC,CASSYQGGYTF
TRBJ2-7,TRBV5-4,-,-,TGTGCCAGCAGCTCAGGACCCCATCCCGCCTACGAGCAGTACTTC,CASSSGPHPAYEQYF
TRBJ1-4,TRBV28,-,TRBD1,TGTGCCAGCAGTTTTTTGGGACAGGCTAATGAAAAACTGTTTTTT,CASSFLGQANEKLFF
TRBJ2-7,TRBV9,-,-,TGTGCCAGCAGCGTAGACCCCAACTCCTACGAGCAGTACTTC,CASSVDPNSYEQYF
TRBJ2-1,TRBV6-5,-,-,TGTGCCAGCAGTCCCTCAGGACAGTCTAATGAGCAGTTCTTC,CASSPSGQSNEQFF
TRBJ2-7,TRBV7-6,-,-,TGTGCCAGCAGCTTACCCCCGGCAGGTACCGAGGGGGGGGGCTACGAGCAGTACTTC,CASSLPPAGTEGGGYEQYF
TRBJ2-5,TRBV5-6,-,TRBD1,TGTGCCAGCAGCGGATACCGGGACAGAAAACAAGAGACCCAGTACTTC,CASSGYRDRKQETQYF
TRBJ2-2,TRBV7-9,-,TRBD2,TGTGCCAGCACGCCCGGGAGGCCCGGCACCGGGGAGCTGTTTTTT,CASTPGRPGTGELFF
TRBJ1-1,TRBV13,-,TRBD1,TGTGCCAGCAGCTTATTAATAAGGGGGCTAGATGGCACTGAAGCTTTCTTT,CASSLLIRGLDGTEAFF
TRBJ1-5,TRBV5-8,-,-,TGTGCCAGCAGCCGGAGTGCATATGGTAGCAATCAGCCCCAGCATTTT,CASSRSAYGSNQPQHF
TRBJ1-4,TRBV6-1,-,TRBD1,TGTGCCAGCAGTGCAAAACGGGACAGCGCCCAAACTAATGAAAAACTGTTTTTT,CASSAKRDSAQTNEKLFF